This T cell receptor (beta chain) stems from a study of response to subunit inactivated influenza vaccine. Whole-study findings and limits: Authors proposed each seasonal influenza vaccination draws in few new T cells.

Germline V gives CDR1 MNHEY, CDR2 SVGAGI. This CDR3 has 16 amino acids. V lost 3 bases to trimming and J lost 1 base; unmatched junction nucleotides: 5. TCRdb called the RT-PCR reads again in MiXCR, with one record for every CDR3 protein. This table holds roughly 780,000 distinct CDR3 sequences, around 20% found once. With regard to this clonotype: Its antigen is unidentified.

The sequencing here drew on PBMCs from blood, taken 5 days after vaccination. The clonotype was recovered from a man between 50 and 59 years old who received an inactivated influenza vaccine. V usage is TRBV6-5 and J usage is TRBJ2-3; 9 bases match TRBD2. The CDR3 nucleotides read TGTGCCAGCAGTTATGGGGGGACTAGCCGCACAGATACGCAGTATTTT. Translating it yields CASSYGGTSRTDTQYF.